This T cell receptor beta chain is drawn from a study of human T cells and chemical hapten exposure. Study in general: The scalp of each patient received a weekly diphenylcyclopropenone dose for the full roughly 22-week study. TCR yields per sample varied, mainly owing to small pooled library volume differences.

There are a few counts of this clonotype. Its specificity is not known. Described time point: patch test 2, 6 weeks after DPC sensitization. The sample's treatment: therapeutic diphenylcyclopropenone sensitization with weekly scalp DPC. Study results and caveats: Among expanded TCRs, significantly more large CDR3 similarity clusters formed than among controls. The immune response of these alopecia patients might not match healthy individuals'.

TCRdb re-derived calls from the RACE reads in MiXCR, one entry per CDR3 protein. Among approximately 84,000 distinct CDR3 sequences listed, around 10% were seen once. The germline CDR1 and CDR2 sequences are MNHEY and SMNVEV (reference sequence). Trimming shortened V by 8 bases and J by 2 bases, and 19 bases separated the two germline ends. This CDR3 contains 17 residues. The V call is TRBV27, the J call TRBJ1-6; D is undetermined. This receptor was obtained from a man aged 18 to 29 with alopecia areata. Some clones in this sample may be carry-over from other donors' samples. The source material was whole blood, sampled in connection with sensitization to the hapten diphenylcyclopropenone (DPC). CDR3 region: CASGPYSGVTYNSPLHF. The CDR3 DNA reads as TGTGCCAGCGGTCCGTACTCAGGAGTCACCTATAATTCACCCCTCCACTTT.